This is a list of T cell receptor beta chains from one sample in a study of blood T cells in healthy people across ages. TCRdb reprocessed the 5' RACE reads via MiXCR and lists one record per CDR3 protein. The table lists roughly 730,000 distinct CDR3 sequences, about 61% of them singletons. The sequenced sample was blood. The receptors were sampled from a man aged 40-49 years in good health. The CDR3 runs from the conserved cysteine through the conserved F or W. D genes are given only for firm matches. Where a row states a size, it is once, few, many or the class of an expanded clone; other rows omit it.

j_call v_call clone_size d_call cdr3_nt cdr3_aa
TRBJ1-5 TRBV20-1 . TRBD1 TGCAGTGCAGGGGACAGGGGAAGACCTGATAGCAATCAGCCCCAGCATTTT CSAGDRGRPDSNQPQHF
TRBJ2-7 TRBV7-2 few TRBD2 TGTGCCAGCAGCTTAGTGTGGCGGGAGAACGAGCAGTACTTC CASSLVWRENEQYF
TRBJ2-2 TRBV9 . . TGTGCCAGCAGCGTAGGAGGTGGGCCTGCCACCGGGGAGCTGTTTTTT CASSVGGGPATGELFF
TRBJ1-1 TRBV6-2/TRBV6-3 few . TGTGCCAGCAGTTACTCGAGCAAATCAGGATGGAACACTGAAGCTTTCTTT CASSYSSKSGWNTEAFF
TRBJ1-2 TRBV7-2 few TRBD1 TGTGCCAGCAGCTTAGATGGGACAGGGGCCCTAAACTATGGCTACACCTTC CASSLDGTGALNYGYTF
TRBJ2-1 TRBV6-2/TRBV6-3 . TRBD1 TGTGCCAGCAGTCGCCCAGGGACAGGGCACAATGAGCAGTTCTTC CASSRPGTGHNEQFF
TRBJ1-4 TRBV12-3/TRBV12-4 few TRBD1 TGTGCCAGCAGCCCATCCATCTTTTCTTCCGGGACAGGGGAAGAAAAACTGTTTTTT CASSPSIFSSGTGEEKLFF
TRBJ2-5 TRBV7-9 . TRBD2 TGTGCCAGCAGCGCAAGGGCGGGGGGCGCTGGACAAGAGACCCAGTACTTC CASSARAGGAGQETQYF
TRBJ2-7 TRBV28 . TRBD1 TGTGCCAGCAGTTCCCCCCCGACAGGGAACTACGAGCAGTACTTC CASSSPPTGNYEQYF
TRBJ2-7 TRBV6-5 . . TGTGCCAGCAGGTCCCGGGACCGAGTTTCCTACGAGCAGTACTTC CASRSRDRVSYEQYF
TRBJ2-4 TRBV10-3 . . TGTGCCATCAGTAGCGGACTAGCCAAAAACATTCAGTACTTC CAISSGLAKNIQYF
TRBJ2-2 TRBV12-3/TRBV12-4 few TRBD1 TGTGCCAGCAGCCGTAGGACAGGAGCCACCGGGGAGCTGTTTTTT CASSRRTGATGELFF
TRBJ2-5 TRBV6-6 many TRBD2 TGTGCCAGCAGGGACCCCTCCTCTAGCGGGAGAAAGACCCAGTACTTC CASRDPSSSGRKTQYF
TRBJ2-5 TRBV9 . TRBD2 TGTGCCAGCAGCGTAGTAAGGCTAGCGGGAGTCGGTGAGCAGTACTTC CASSVVRLAGVGEQYF